The sequence of this TCR beta chain was determined in a study of T cell repertoires in cytomegalovirus infection. One entry per CDR3 protein, called by TCRdb with MiXCR from the reads. Of roughly 800,000 distinct CDR3 sequences listed, about 27% are singletons. The count of this clonotype is one. As yet, its antigen is unknown. This TCR derives from a human donor in good health (CMV status not recorded). Some clones in this sample may be carry-over from other donors' samples. Sequencing was performed on cultured CD8+ T cells from PBMCs, taken from culture after CMV antigen stimulation.

The CDR3 loop reads CERAVNYEQYV. The DNA of the CDR3 is TGCGAGAGGGCAGTAAACTACGAGCAGTACGTC. The chain has TRBV29-1 and TRBJ2-7; perhaps TRBD2 as D (5 bases). This CDR3 has 11 residues. The germline gives CDR1 SQVTM, CDR2 ANQGSEA.